This TCR beta chain came from a study of shared clonotypes between healthy human individuals. Study-level findings and limits: Investigators expected sequencing depth to affect clonotype sharing among donors.

Trimming pared 0 bases from V and 6 bases from J, leaving 13 bases between. In germline, CDR1 is LNHDA, CDR2 SQIVND (reference sequence). The length of the CDR3 is 15 residues. Points on this clone: What it binds is unknown.

Sequencing was at deep level. An even split of each subset's genomic DNA across several immunoSEQ plates was performed. For unsorted PBMC, 300 ng DNA per replicate equaled approximately 30,000 T cell genomes. Libraries were prepared by immunoSEQ multiplex PCR; TCRdb keeps only in-frame clonotypes and omits some of them. The data contain 400,000 to 500,000 clones, 65% to 80% of them seen just once; the ten biggest clones take up approximately 12%. Sequencing used PBMCs. The chain recombines TRBV19 with TRBJ2-3; the D gene is possibly TRBD1 (5 bases). This clonotype was obtained from a woman between 40 and 55 years old in good health. Some clones in this sample may be carry-over from other donors' samples. CDR3 DNA: TGTGCCAGTAGTATAGATGTAGGGGTTGGCGATACGCAGTATTTT. It is translated as CASSIDVGVGDTQYF.